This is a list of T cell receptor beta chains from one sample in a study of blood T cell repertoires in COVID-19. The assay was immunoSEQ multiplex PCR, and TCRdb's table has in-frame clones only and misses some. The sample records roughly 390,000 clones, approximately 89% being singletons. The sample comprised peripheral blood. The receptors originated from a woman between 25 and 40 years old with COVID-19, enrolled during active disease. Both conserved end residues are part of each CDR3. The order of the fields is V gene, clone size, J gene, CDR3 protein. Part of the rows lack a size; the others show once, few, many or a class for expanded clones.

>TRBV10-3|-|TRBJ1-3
CAIQGSGNTIYF
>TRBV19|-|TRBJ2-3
CASNTGVSTDTQYF
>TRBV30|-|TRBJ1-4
CAWSPGGVNEKLFF
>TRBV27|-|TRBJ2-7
CASRTRTSGSYEQYF
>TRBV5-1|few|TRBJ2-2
CASSFQGTRELFF
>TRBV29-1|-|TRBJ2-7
CSVDFAGPGVLEQYF
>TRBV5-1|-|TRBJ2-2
CASSVSGANTGELFF
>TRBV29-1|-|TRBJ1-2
CSVQWGGYGYTF
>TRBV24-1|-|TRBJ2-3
CATSDLLAGGTDTQYF
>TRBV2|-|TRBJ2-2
CASRAGSTGTTGELFF
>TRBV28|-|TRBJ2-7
CASSLNRGDHEQYF
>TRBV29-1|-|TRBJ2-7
CSVNGQPYEQYF
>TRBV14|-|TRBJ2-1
CASSQDLATNEQFF
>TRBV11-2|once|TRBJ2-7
CASSFSGRTYEQYF
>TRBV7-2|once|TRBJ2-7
CASSLNRYSSEQYF
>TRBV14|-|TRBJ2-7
CASSQGRYSEQYF
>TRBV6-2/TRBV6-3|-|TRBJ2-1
CASSYSGLAGGPGEQFF
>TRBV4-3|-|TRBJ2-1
CASSHGQGWNEQFF
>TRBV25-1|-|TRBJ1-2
CASSAGTANYGYTF
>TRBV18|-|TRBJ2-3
CASSPENWSGGASTDTQYF
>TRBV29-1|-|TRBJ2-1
CSVEDFSTSGHNEQFF
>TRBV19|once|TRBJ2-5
CASSRQYQETQYF
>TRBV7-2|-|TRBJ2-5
CASSRTSGRTETQYF
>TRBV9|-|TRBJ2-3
CASSVGRGASTDTQYF
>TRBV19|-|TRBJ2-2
CASSVRQGANTGELFF
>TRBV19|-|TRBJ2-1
CATRTSGSYEQFF
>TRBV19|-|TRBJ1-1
CASRNGQGGIEAFF
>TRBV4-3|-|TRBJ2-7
CASSQMTGYEQYF
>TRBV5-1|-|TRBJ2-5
CASSLEGGGETQYF
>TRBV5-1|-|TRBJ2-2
CASSLVREAGELFF
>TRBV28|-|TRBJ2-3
CASLQTASDTQYF
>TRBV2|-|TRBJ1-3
CASSERTRGGNTIYF
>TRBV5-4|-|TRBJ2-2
CASSVRASGSGGGGELFF
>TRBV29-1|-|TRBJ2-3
CSVAPGTSTDTQYF
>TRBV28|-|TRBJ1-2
CASSPLTGAGGYTF
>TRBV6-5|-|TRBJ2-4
CASRRGGARDIQYF
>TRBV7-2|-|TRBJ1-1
CASSPGTGWNTEAFF
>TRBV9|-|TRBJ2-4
CASSVGAGLTKNIQYF
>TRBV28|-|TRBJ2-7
CASSLPDREVPYEQYF
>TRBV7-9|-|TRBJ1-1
CASSLGTSTEAFF
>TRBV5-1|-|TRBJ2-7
CASSLFSSYEQYF
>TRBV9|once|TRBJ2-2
CASSVDLTRASGELFF
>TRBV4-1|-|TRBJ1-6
CASSIYRGNNSPLHF
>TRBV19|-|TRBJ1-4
CASSSGGNEKLFF
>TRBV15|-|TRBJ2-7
CATRRGRGSSYEQYF
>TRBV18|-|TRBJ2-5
CASSPQVHRETQYF
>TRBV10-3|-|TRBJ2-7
CAISVDEQYF
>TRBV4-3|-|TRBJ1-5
CASSQRTLAGHLHQPQHF
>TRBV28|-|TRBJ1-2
CASSLGTFYGYTF
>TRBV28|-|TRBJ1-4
CASSLWEGREKLFF
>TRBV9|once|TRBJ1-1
CASSGRQGAAGEAFF
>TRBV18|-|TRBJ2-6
CASSPASSGANVLTF
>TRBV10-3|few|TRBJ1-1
CAISERRGPVSEAFF
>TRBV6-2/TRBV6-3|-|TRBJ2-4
CASSYSGTGGIQYF
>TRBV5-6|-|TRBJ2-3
CASSLGGRAPDTQYF